Below, 9 T cell receptor beta chains from the same sample are listed, as sequenced in a study of blood T cell repertoires in COVID-19. Sequenced by immunoSEQ multiplex PCR; TCRdb stores in-frame clones only, minus some. The data contain approximately 400,000 clones, 70% to 90% of them singletons. The sample taken for sequencing was PBMCs or T cells enriched from blood (not recorded which). These TCRs come from a woman under 30 who had recovered from COVID-19.

This chain connects TRBV19 to TRBJ1-1, with TRBD1 matching 8 bases. Germline V gene data show CDR1 as LNHDA and CDR2 as SQIVND (reference sequence). This CDR3 is built from 14 residues. J was trimmed by 4 bases and V by 1 base; bases with no gene match: 2. In DNA form, the CDR3 reads TGTGCCAGTAGTATAGTTGGACAGGGCACTGAAGCTTTCTTT. Translating gives CASSIVGQGTEAFF.

As regards this clone: The CDR3 end shows no conserved phenylalanine or tryptophan, and so a read error is likely. No DNA is shown, since the ends of the CDR3 on it are uncertain; the CDR3 is the one TCRdb lists. The chain combines TRBV3-1 (or the pseudogene TRBV3-2) with TRBJ2-7; TRBD1, the D gene given by the table, was not confirmed from the DNA. Germline V CDR1 and CDR2: LGHDT, YNNKEL (reference sequence). The length of the CDR3 is 14 amino acids, counting both ends. CDR3 sequence: CASSQEHSEASLLL.

This chain joins TRBV6-5 and TRBJ2-7, with TRBD1 matching 12 bases. V gave up 6 bases and J gave up 5 bases; unmatched junction bases: 5. The CDR3 runs to 14 residues. The germline V gene has CDR1 MNHEY and CDR2 SVGAGI. CDR3 sequence reads: CASRAGTGGNEQYF. In DNA, the CDR3 is TGTGCCAGCAGAGCTGGGACAGGGGGCAACGAGCAGTACTTC.

The genes are TRBV7-3 and TRBJ2-5, with a possible D match to TRBD1 (6 bases). V dropped 5 bases and J dropped 3 bases, with 13 bases sitting between them. CDR3 size: 14 residues. Germline CDR1 SGHTA, CDR2 FQGTGA. For the CDR3, the DNA is TGTGCCAGCAGCACCACAGGGATCGAAGAGACCCAGTACTTC. This translates into CASSTTGIEETQYF.

This clone was found a few times. The chain's CDR3 is CASSPDFSGNTIYF. CDR3 coding DNA: TGTGCCAGCAGTCCTGACTTCTCTGGAAACACCATATATTTT. The gene calls are TRBV6-5 and TRBJ1-3, with D uncertain. Germline loops: CDR1 MNHEY, CDR2 SVGAGI. This CDR3 is 14 amino acids long. Trimming removed 5 bases from V and 0 bases from J, with 8 bases in between.

This sequence joins TRBV9 and TRBJ1-3; maybe TRBD1 (6 bases). Germline lookup yields CDR1 SGDLS and CDR2 YYNGEE. The length of the CDR3 is 15 residues. Deletions cut 1 base from V and 4 bases from J, with 12 bases between. The CDR3 nucleotides are TGTGCCAGCAGCGTATACCCAGACAGGGGAAACACCATATATTTT. As protein: CASSVYPDRGNTIYF.

V gene TRBV28 combines with J gene TRBJ2-7; 9 bases align to TRBD1. Germline V gene lookup returns CDR1 MDHEN and CDR2 SYDVKM. J gave up 3 bases and V 5 bases, and 8 bases lay outside the gene matches. The CDR3 spans 15 residues. CDR3: CASSTHGTGRYEQYF. The CDR3 nucleotides are TGTGCCAGCAGTACCCACGGGACAGGGCGCTACGAGCAGTACTTC.

The V and J genes are TRBV15 and TRBJ1-1, with D perhaps matching TRBD1 (6 bases). V was shortened by 1 base and J by 3 bases, with 15 bases between the two germline ends. The V gene's germline CDR1 is LNHNV and CDR2 YYDKDF (reference sequence). CDR3 length equals 16 residues. CDR3 residues: CATSRGLQGFDTEAFF. CDR3 coding DNA: TGTGCCACCAGCAGAGGCCTACAGGGATTCGACACTGAAGCTTTCTTT.

The chain recombines TRBV19 with TRBJ1-2; D may be TRBD1 (6 bases). V lost 8 bases to trimming and J lost 2 bases, with 9 bases between them. The CDR3 has 12 amino acids. Germline CDR1 reads LNHDA; CDR2 reads SQIVND (reference sequence). CDR3 sequence reads: CASSGHNYGYTF. For the CDR3, the DNA is TGTGCCAGTTCGGGACACAACTATGGCTACACCTTC.